Below, 13 T cell receptor beta chains from the same sample are listed, as sequenced in a study of STAT3 mutations in large granular lymphocyte leukemia. Overall study results and limits: Every T-cell large granular lymphocyte leukemia patient had at least one immunodominant TCR beta clonotype.

Assay: immunoSEQ multiplex PCR; the TCRdb copy retains only in-frame clones and omits some. The sample lists around 39,000 clones; around nine tenths were seen once. These TCRs are of unknown antigen specificity. Sequencing was performed on PBMCs. Receptors originate from a human donor with T large granular lymphocyte leukemia. Some clones in this sample may be carry-over from other donors' samples.

This chain links TRBV18 with TRBJ2-1, with 14 bases matching TRBD2. The germline V gene encodes CDR1 KGHSH and CDR2 LQKENI. Trimming took 4 bases from V and 6 from J; bases not matched to a gene: 8. CDR3 length: 17 residues. CDR3 bases: TGTGCCAGCTCACTATGGACTAGCGGGGGGCCTAGCAATGAGCAGTTCTTC. This translates into CASSLWTSGGPSNEQFF.

The rearrangement uses TRBV6-5 and TRBJ1-1; D remains ambiguous. This CDR3 is built from 13 residues. Germline V gives CDR1 MNHEY, CDR2 SVGAGI. The ends were cut back, 2 bases at V and 7 bases at J, with 11 bases in the middle. CDR3 sequence (DNA): TGTGCCAGCAGTTACACGCGGGTAGGTGAAGCTTTCTTT. Its protein is CASSYTRVGEAFF.

V gene TRBV29-1 combines with J gene TRBJ2-3; D might be TRBD2 (6 bases). CDR1 is SQVTM, CDR2 ANQGSEA, per germline. The CDR3 is made up of 17 amino acids. With 6 bases removed from V and 6 bases from J, the gap between germline ends came to 28 bases. The CDR3, as DNA: TGCAGCGTGGAGTACTGGGAGTGGGAAACGGGAGTGGATACGCAGTATTTT. Protein: CSVEYWEWETGVDTQYF.

This chain connects TRBV19 to TRBJ2-5, with TRBD1 matching 9 bases. Germline CDR1 is LNHDA and CDR2 is SQIVND (reference sequence). V lost 4 bases, J lost 2 bases, and 5 bases stayed unmatched. This CDR3 region has 15 residues. Written as DNA, the CDR3 is TGTGCCAGTAGTAGGGACAGGGCAGCACAAGAGACCCAGTACTTC. It encodes CASSRDRAAQETQYF.

The chain uses TRBV29-1 and TRBJ1-5; D uncertain. The CDR3 contains 13 residues. From germline, CDR1 is SQVTM and CDR2 ANQGSEA. Trimming removed 1 base at V and 4 bases at J, with 8 bases between. The CDR3 DNA sequence: TGCAGCGTTGAAGTGGGCCTTAATCAGCCCCAGCATTTT. This encodes CSVEVGLNQPQHF.

This rearrangement joins TRBV5-8 to TRBJ1-2, with a weak D call TRBD1 (6 bases). The CDR3 sequence is 17 residues long. V was cut by 2 bases and J by 2 bases, with 19 bases left in between. Per the germline V gene, CDR1 is SGHTS and CDR2 is YDEGEE. CDR3 region: CASSLKDPSGGNYGYTF. The CDR3 DNA is TGTGCCAGCAGCTTAAAAGACCCGAGTGGGGGCAACTATGGCTACACCTTC.

The chain combines TRBV29-1 with TRBJ1-1, with D hard to call. V lost 6 bases and J 0 bases, leaving 11 bases between the germline ends. This CDR3 is built from 13 residues. Looked up from germline, CDR1 is SQVTM and CDR2 is ANQGSEA. CDR3 in DNA: TGCAGCGTACTAAGAAGTTTGAACACTGAAGCTTTCTTT. It translates to CSVLRSLNTEAFF. Based on the CDR3 plus reference TRBV29-1 and TRBJ1-1, the full variable domain is SAVISQKPSRDICQRGTSLTIQCQVDSQVTMMFWYRQQPGQSLTLIATANQGSEATYESGFVIDKFPISRPNLTFSTLTVSNMSPEDSSIYLCSVLRSLNTEAFFGQGTRLTVV.

The J gene is TRBJ1-2, the V gene TRBV6-5; no reliable D call. Germline-derived CDR1 and CDR2 are MNHEY and SVGAGI. Deletions cut 8 bases from V and 8 bases from J, with 21 bases between. The CDR3 totals 14 residues. The CDR3 nucleotides read TGTGCCAGCCGTTTGGCCGGAACGGCTGGCGGCTACACCTTC. It is translated as CASRLAGTAGGYTF.

The chain has TRBV19 and TRBJ2-5; TRBD1 might be the D (6 bases). The CDR3 length is 14 residues. Trimming shortened V by 5 bases and J by 2 bases, and 12 bases separated the two germline ends. The germline CDR1 and CDR2 sequences are LNHDA and SQIVND (reference sequence). The CDR3 DNA sequence: TGTGCCAGTAGTTCTACAGGGTTACAAGAGACCCAGTACTTC. Translated, it gives CASSSTGLQETQYF.

The chain couples TRBV27 to TRBJ1-6; a weak D match, TRBD1 (5 bases). V was shortened by 2 bases and J by 9 bases, with 17 bases between the two germline ends. CDR1 and CDR2 from the germline V gene are MNHEY and SMNVEV (reference sequence). The CDR3 sequence is 16 residues long. CDR3 DNA: TGTGCCAGCAGTTTACCACAGGCAGGTTCACTTTCACCCCTCCACTTT. Protein product: CASSLPQAGSLSPLHF.

A remark on this clone: The junction does not match germline at one end; this may be a read error. The chain employs TRBV7-7 and TRBJ1-1; 7 positions agree with TRBD1. Looked up from germline, CDR1 is SSHAT and CDR2 is FNYEAQ (reference sequence). This CDR3 has 14 residues. The CDR3 region has the DNA TGTGCTAGCATGTTGAGGGAGGGGGCGCAGGTGGCTTTCTTT. It translates to CASMLREGAQVAFF.

The J gene is TRBJ1-5, the V gene TRBV7-9; 11 bases align to TRBD1. The V and J ends lost 4 bases and 4 bases, in that order; junction bases with no gene match: 3. The V gene's germline CDR1 is SEHNR and CDR2 FQNEAQ (reference sequence). CDR3 size: 15 residues. The CDR3: CASSSGQGANQPQHF. The DNA for the CDR3 is TGTGCCAGCAGCTCAGGACAGGGGGCGAATCAGCCCCAGCATTTT.

This clone was seen only once. V usage is TRBV19 and J usage is TRBJ2-7; TRBD1 aligns across 9 bases. Germline-derived CDR1 and CDR2 are LNHDA and SQIVND (reference sequence). V was pared by 3 bases and J by 5 bases, with 11 bases of the junction left unmatched. The CDR3 loop spans 16 amino acids. CDR3 bases: TGTGCCAGTAGTATTTTCGCGGGACAGGGAAAAAACGAGCAGTACTTC. The encoded protein is CASSIFAGQGKNEQYF.